What follows are 24 T cell receptor beta chains derived from one specimen sequenced in a study of cytomegalovirus exposure and HLA in healthy donors. The PCR employed 60 Vbeta primers together with 13 Jbeta primers. Clones were sequenced by immunoSEQ multiplex PCR, and TCRdb holds only the in-frame ones, with some missing. The top ten hold around 3% of the sample, which has under 150,000 clones, around four fifths seen once. The material sequenced was PBMCs. The source of these receptors is a boy aged 2 to 10 in good health and CMV-seronegative.

This clone was detected once. The chain joins TRBV30 to TRBJ1-5, with D possibly being TRBD1 (5 bases). CDR3 length equals 14 residues. V dropped 1 base and J dropped 2 bases, with 9 bases sitting between them. The V gene's germline CDR1 is GTSNPN and CDR2 SVGIG (reference sequence). CDR3 sequence: CAWSEGVGNQPQHF. Here the CDR3 DNA reads TGTGCCTGGAGTGAAGGGGTTGGCAATCAGCCCCAGCATTTT.

The chain has TRBV11-3 and TRBJ2-7; TRBD1 matches 7 bases. The CDR3 covers 17 residues. The germline V gene encodes CDR1 SGHNT and CDR2 YENEEA. CDR3 bases: TGTGCCAGCACCTTACAGGGGCCGGGGTGGGATTCCTACGAGCAGTACGTC. This codes for CASTLQGPGWDSYEQYV.

This clone occurred once. The rearrangement links TRBV4-1 to TRBJ1-2; D gene unclear. This CDR3 has 13 amino acids. V lost 1 base, J lost 5 bases, and 8 bases lay in between. Per the germline V gene, CDR1 is MGHRA and CDR2 is YSYEKL. The CDR3 sequence is CASSQVTEYGYTF. Written as DNA, the CDR3 is TGCGCCAGCAGCCAAGTCACGGAGTATGGCTACACCTTC.

The J gene is TRBJ1-5, the V gene TRBV25-1; D perhaps matches TRBD1 (5 bases). The CDR3 is made up of 12 amino acids. Trimming removed 4 bases at V and 9 bases at J, with 10 bases between. CDR1 is MGHDK, CDR2 SYGVNS, per germline. CDR3 nucleotides: TGTGCCAGCAGTGGGGGGGGAGGGCCCCAGCATTTT. Translated, it gives CASSGGGGPQHF.

This clone was picked up a small number of times. This chain connects TRBV2 to TRBJ1-3, with D unclear. CDR3 length: 15 amino acids. The ends were cut back, 3 bases at V and 4 bases at J, with 13 bases in the middle. Germline lookup yields CDR1 SNHLY and CDR2 FYNNEI. The CDR3 DNA reads as TGTGCCAGCAGTGACGCGGCCTCGCGAGGAAACACCATATATTTT. This translates into CASSDAASRGNTIYF. Full variable domain (remainder filled in from reference TRBV2 and TRBJ1-3): EPEVTQTPSHQVTQMGQEVILRCVPISNHLYFYWYRQILGQKVEFLVSFYNNEISEKSEIFDDQFSVERPDGSNFTLKIRSTKLEDSAMYFCASSDAASRGNTIYFGEGSWLTVV.

The chain is built from TRBV5-1 and TRBJ1-6; D unresolved. Trimming removed 4 bases from V and 0 bases from J, with 8 bases in between. This CDR3 is 15 amino acids long. Germline V gives CDR1 SGHRS, CDR2 YFSETQ. The CDR3 coding sequence is TGCGCCAGCAGCAACTCGAACTCCTATAATTCACCCCTCCACTTT. This sequence encodes CASSNSNSYNSPLHF.

The rearrangement uses TRBV9 and TRBJ2-5; perhaps TRBD1 as D (6 bases). The CDR3 has 14 amino acids. The germline V and J ends were trimmed by 2 bases and 2 bases, with 10 bases remaining between them. Germline V gene sequence: CDR1 SGDLS, CDR2 YYNGEE. CDR3 nucleotide sequence: TGTGCCAGCAGCGTTACAGGGTATCAAGAGACCCAGTACTTC. It translates to CASSVTGYQETQYF.

About this clone itself: Distinct nucleotide sequences in the sample also encode this CDR3. The chain recombines TRBV27 with TRBJ2-7; 8 nucleotides align to TRBD2. V dropped 4 bases and J dropped 4; count of bases not matched to a gene: 9. The CDR3 runs 15 residues. CDR1 and CDR2 (germline): MNHEY, SMNVEV (reference sequence). As DNA, the CDR3 is TGTGCCAGCAGTTACGGGGGGGGTGGAACATACGAGCAGTACTTC. The encoded protein is CASSYGGGGTYEQYF.

The chain couples TRBV9 to TRBJ1-2; 9 positions match TRBD1. The CDR3 is 18 amino acids. After removal of 1 base from V and 2 bases from J, the junction contained 12 bases not matched to a gene. Per germline, CDR1 SGDLS and CDR2 YYNGEE. The CDR3: CASSVTGDRVISNYGYTF. CDR3 nucleotide sequence: TGTGCCAGCAGCGTAACGGGGGACAGGGTCATTTCCAACTATGGCTACACCTTC. Drawing the rest from reference TRBV9 and TRBJ1-2, the complete variable domain is DSGVTQTPKHLITATGQRVTLRCSPRSGDLSVYWYQQSLDQGLQFLIQYYNGEERAKGNILERFSAQQFPDLHSELNLSSLELGDSALYFCASSVTGDRVISNYGYTFGSGTRLTVV.

This rearrangement joins TRBV7-6 to TRBJ1-1; D call uncertain. Trimming left V 1 base short and J 4 bases short, with 7 bases between. The CDR3 is made up of 13 amino acids. In germline, CDR1 is SGHVS, CDR2 FNYEAQ. The CDR3 DNA reads TGTGCCAGCAGCTTAGGGTCGGGCACTGAAGCTTTCTTT. Its protein product is CASSLGSGTEAFF.

The V and J genes are TRBV5-4 and TRBJ2-3, with TRBD2 matching 9 bases. J lost 2 bases, V lost 6 bases, and 1 base had no gene match. Germline CDR1 is SGHNT and CDR2 is YYREEE (reference sequence). This CDR3 spans 13 amino acids. In DNA form, the CDR3 reads TGTGCCAGCATGGGACTAGCCACAGATACGCAGTATTTT. Translating gives CASMGLATDTQYF. Supplemented by reference TRBV5-4 and TRBJ2-3, the full variable domain reads ETGVTQSPTHLIKTRGQQVTLRCSSQSGHNTVSWYQQALGQGPQFIFQYYREEENGRGNFPPRFSGLQFPNYSSELNVNALELDDSALYLCASMGLATDTQYFGPGTRLTVL.

The chain links TRBV6-1 to TRBJ2-5; TRBD2 aligns across 13 bases. The V and J ends lost 6 bases and 5 bases, in that order; junction bases with no gene match: 6. Germline V gives CDR1 MNHNS, CDR2 SASEGT. CDR3 length: 15 amino acids. The CDR3 nucleotides read TGTGCCAGCAGGACTAGCGGGAGGTGGGTGGAGACCCAGTACTTC. This gives the protein CASRTSGRWVETQYF.

The chain carries TRBV7-8 and TRBJ1-2, with TRBD1 matching over 7 bases. The CDR3 runs to 16 residues. V trimming: 4 bases; J trimming: 4 bases; junction bases outside the gene matches: 12. Germline V CDR1 and CDR2: SGHVS, FQNEAQ. CDR3 nucleotides: TGTGCCAGCAGCTCCACCGGCCGGGACAGTCCCTATGGCTACACCTTC. It is translated as CASSSTGRDSPYGYTF.

V is TRBV6-1 and J is TRBJ1-1; TRBD1 aligns across 7 bases. This CDR3 has 16 residues. CDR1 MNHNS and CDR2 SASEGT come from the germline V gene. The V gene end was trimmed by 4 bases and the J gene end by 1 base; junction bases not matched to a gene: 9. CDR3 sequence: CASSASIWTGNTEAFF. The CDR3 DNA reads TGTGCCAGCAGTGCGTCAATCTGGACAGGGAACACTGAAGCTTTCTTT.

The chain links TRBV7-3 to TRBJ1-2; 9 bases fit TRBD1. Losses at the gene ends were 2 bases for V and 8 bases for J; bases not matched to a gene: 6. The CDR3 consists of 14 residues. Germline V gene lookup returns CDR1 SGHTA and CDR2 FQGTGA. CDR3 DNA: TGTGCCAGCAGCTTAGGGACAGGGTCTCTAGGCTACACCTTC. This encodes CASSLGTGSLGYTF. The full variable domain, completed using reference TRBV7-3 and TRBJ1-2, is GAGVSQTPSNKVTEKGKYVELRCDPISGHTALYWYRQSLGQGPEFLIYFQGTGAADDSGLPNDRFFAVRPEGSVSTLKIQRTERGDSAVYLCASSLGTGSLGYTFGSGTRLTVV.

The chain has TRBV7-2 and TRBJ1-2, with D hard to call. CDR1 is SGHTA, CDR2 FQGNSA, per germline. The CDR3 runs 13 residues. V gave up 5 bases and J gave up 4 bases, with 11 bases separating them. Here the CDR3 reads CASSTGGGYGYTF. The CDR3 DNA sequence: TGTGCCAGCAGCACGGGTGGCGGCTATGGCTACACCTTC.

The chain uses TRBV11-3 and TRBJ2-3, with TRBD1 matching over 9 bases. The length of the CDR3 is 14 residues. The V and J ends lost 4 bases and 5 bases, in that order; junction bases with no gene match: 4. Germline V CDR1 and CDR2: SGHNT, YENEEA. CDR3 sequence (DNA): TGTGCCAGCAGCTGGGGACAGGGAGGAGATACGCAGTATTTT. It codes for CASSWGQGGDTQYF.

Only one count was recorded for this clone. This sequence joins TRBV11-3 and TRBJ2-7; D gene ambiguous. Deletions cut 5 bases from V and 3 bases from J, with 11 bases between. The CDR3 runs to 13 residues. Germline V lookup: CDR1 SGHNT, CDR2 YENEEA. CDR3 nucleotide sequence: TGTGCCAGCAGCCGAGGCGGTAACTACGAGCAGTACTTC. Protein: CASSRGGNYEQYF.

V and J are TRBV6-5 and TRBJ2-3, with 7 bases lining up with TRBD2. The CDR3 extends over 16 amino acids. The trim removed 3 bases at V and 8 bases at J, leaving 14 bases unmatched. CDR1 is MNHEY and CDR2 is SVGAGI in the germline V gene. Here the CDR3 reads CASSYGAGAPSATQYF. The CDR3 coding sequence is TGTGCCAGCAGTTATGGGGCGGGAGCCCCCTCAGCTACGCAGTATTTT.

The rearrangement joins TRBV27 to TRBJ1-1; D is undetermined. Per the germline V gene, CDR1 is MNHEY and CDR2 is SMNVEV (reference sequence). The CDR3 contains 12 residues. V was clipped by 6 bases and J by 4 bases, with 9 bases between them. The CDR3 sequence: CASSHSGTEAFF. CDR3 nucleotides: TGTGCCAGCAGCCACAGCGGCACTGAAGCTTTCTTT.

This chain links TRBV5-6 with TRBJ2-5, with 8 bases lining up with TRBD1. The J call is doubtful: the DNA matches TRBJ2-7 better. CDR3 length equals 15 residues. CDR1 SGHDT and CDR2 YYEEEE come from the germline V gene. CDR3 sequence reads: CASSSRTGRRYEQYF. CDR3 in DNA: TGTGCCAGCAGCTCGAGGACAGGGAGGCGGTACGAGCAGTACTTC.

This chain uses TRBV2 with TRBJ1-2, with a possible D match to TRBD1 (5 bases). The germline V gene has CDR1 SNHLY and CDR2 FYNNEI. The CDR3 contains 12 residues. Deletions cut 6 bases from V and 4 bases from J, with 9 bases between. The CDR3 sequence is CASSQGAYGYTF. The CDR3 DNA follows: TGTGCCAGCAGCCAGGGTGCCTATGGCTACACCTTC.

The V call is TRBV27, the J call TRBJ2-4; possibly TRBD2 for D (6 bases). The V end lost 2 bases, the J end lost 0 bases, and 17 bases lay between the germline ends. Germline V gene lookup returns CDR1 MNHEY and CDR2 SMNVEV (reference sequence). This CDR3 is 18 amino acids long. The CDR3 nucleotides are TGTGCCAGCAGTTTACGGCGGGGTCCTGCTTTAGCCAAAAACATTCAGTACTTC. Translation gives CASSLRRGPALAKNIQYF.

The chain has TRBV20-1 and TRBJ1-2; D perhaps matches TRBD1 (5 bases). Germline lookup yields CDR1 DFQATT and CDR2 SNEGSKA (reference sequence). There are 11 residues in the CDR3. V lost 1 base and J lost 9, with 9 bases in between. CDR3 amino acids: CSARGGVSYTF. The CDR3 nucleotides are TGCAGTGCTAGAGGGGGGGTGAGCTACACCTTC.